This record covers a single T cell receptor beta chain. As yet, its antigen is unknown. This specimen comes from a study of response to subunit inactivated influenza vaccine. Broader study findings: Authors suggested few new T cells are recruited by each seasonal influenza vaccination.

V lost 6 bases and J lost 2, with 11 bases in between. Germline V gives CDR1 MNHNS, CDR2 SASEGT. The CDR3 loop spans 13 amino acids. TCRdb reanalysed the RT-PCR reads using MiXCR and keeps one entry per CDR3 protein. The sample holds hundreds of thousands of distinct CDR3 sequences; around 8% are singletons and the top ten take 10% to 15%. The V call is TRBV6-1, the J call TRBJ2-7; D remains unclear. The sample in question was PBMCs from blood, obtained less than 25 months after vaccination. This receptor was obtained from a man aged 50 to 69 who received an inactivated influenza vaccine. This CDR3 reads CASSALGAYEQYF. The CDR3 DNA sequence: TGTGCCAGCAGCGCACTCGGAGCCTACGAGCAGTACTTC.